The present T cell receptor beta chain was sequenced within a study of cytomegalovirus exposure and HLA in healthy donors. General study findings and limits: In a later analysis, TCR association rates varied by HLA locus: DRB1 most, HLA-C fewest. Some highly shared sequence variants likely arose as a pipeline artifact.

The V and J ends lost 7 bases and 4 bases, in that order; junction bases with no gene match: 8. The germline V gene encodes CDR1 SEHNR and CDR2 FQNEAQ (reference sequence). CDR3 length equals 15 residues. The PCR used 60 Vbeta and 13 Jbeta primers. Generated by immunoSEQ multiplex PCR, the TCRdb table keeps only in-frame clones and is missing some. This sample carries approximately 170,000 clones, around 78% of them seen once, and the ten largest clones take 2% to 2.5%. Concerning this clone itself: Its antigen is as yet unknown.

Specimen: PBMCs. This sequence originates from a woman aged 25 to 45 in good health and CMV-seropositive. This chain uses TRBV7-9 with TRBJ2-1, with 9 bases identical to TRBD1. The CDR3 protein is CASTNTGTGYNEQFF. The CDR3 DNA reads as TGTGCCAGCACCAATACCGGGACAGGGTACAATGAGCAGTTCTTC.